Shown below are 11 T cell receptor beta chains from a single sample sequenced in a study of blood T cell repertoires in COVID-19. Produced via immunoSEQ multiplex PCR; TCRdb's table is partial and in-frame only. The sample contains 200,000 or so clones, 80% to 90% of which appear only once. The material sequenced was PBMCs or T cells enriched from blood (not recorded which). The receptors originated from a woman under 30 in a cohort exposed to, infected with or recovered from COVID-19 (not recorded which).

The chain has TRBV19 and TRBJ2-2, with unresolved D. The CDR3 covers 14 residues. Per the germline V gene, CDR1 is LNHDA and CDR2 is SQIVND (reference sequence). The V gene lost 0 bases and the J gene lost 4 bases, with 6 bases spanning the gap. The chain's CDR3 is CASSIERGTGELFF. DNA of the CDR3: TGTGCCAGTAGTATAGAGCGAGGCACCGGGGAGCTGTTTTTT.

The J gene is TRBJ2-1, the V gene TRBV4-2, with 10 bases matching TRBD2. The CDR3 sequence is 17 residues long. Trimming took 0 bases from V and 5 from J; bases not matched to a gene: 7. Per germline, CDR1 LGHNA and CDR2 YNFKEQ. As DNA, the CDR3 is TGTGCCAGCAGCCAAGATCTCGGACTAGCGGCCAACAATGAGCAGTTCTTC. It codes for CASSQDLGLAANNEQFF.

The gene calls are TRBV29-1 and TRBJ1-1, with 10 bases aligning to TRBD1. This CDR3 has 13 amino acids. The germline CDR1 and CDR2 sequences are SQVTM and ANQGSEA. The V segment lost 7 bases and the J segment 7 bases; nucleotides outside the gene matches: 9. The CDR3 reads CSAGTGVGVEAFF. Written as DNA, the CDR3 is TGCAGCGCCGGGACAGGGGTGGGGGTTGAAGCTTTCTTT.

The V call is TRBV2, the J call TRBJ2-1; D is unresolved. Germline V lookup: CDR1 SNHLY, CDR2 FYNNEI. V gave up 6 bases and J gave up 9 bases, with 9 bases separating them. This CDR3 comprises 11 residues. The CDR3 protein is CASSAQSEQFF. As DNA, the CDR3 is TGTGCCAGCAGCGCACAGTCTGAGCAGTTCTTC.

The chain links TRBV14 to TRBJ1-2, with no clear D. Trimming removed 3 bases at V and 7 bases at J, with 9 bases between. This CDR3 region has 12 residues. CDR1 and CDR2 (germline): SGHDN, FVKESK. For the CDR3, the DNA is TGTGCCAGCAGCCAGTACATAGCTGGCTACACCTTC. This sequence encodes CASSQYIAGYTF.

The chain combines TRBV2 with TRBJ1-6, with D perhaps matching TRBD1 (5 bases). This CDR3 is 11 amino acids long. The germline V gene has CDR1 SNHLY and CDR2 FYNNEI. V dropped 5 bases and J dropped 13 bases, with 9 bases sitting between them. The chain's CDR3 is CASSPGHPLHF. The CDR3 DNA is TGTGCCAGCAGTCCAGGGCATCCCCTCCACTTT.

The chain joins TRBV5-5 to TRBJ1-4, with D maybe TRBD1 (5 bases). The V end was cut by 4 bases, the J end by 7 bases, with 11 bases between. CDR3 size: 13 residues. Germline V gene data show CDR1 as SGHKS and CDR2 as YYEKEE (reference sequence). The DNA for the CDR3 is TGTGCCAGCAGCCGGGGACTTGGTGAAAAACTGTTTTTT. Its translation is CASSRGLGEKLFF.

This clone was seen a handful of times. V and J are TRBV5-6 and TRBJ2-7, with 10 bases fitting TRBD2. CDR1 SGHDT and CDR2 YYEEEE come from the germline V gene. The CDR3 contains 15 residues. V lost 0 bases and J lost 5; bases outside the gene matches: 5. CDR3 sequence reads: CASSLAVAGGDEQYF. The CDR3 nucleotides are TGTGCCAGCAGCTTGGCCGTAGCGGGAGGCGACGAGCAGTACTTC.

Of note for this clone: The sample holds other DNA sequences that translate to the same CDR3. The V gene is TRBV7-9, the J gene TRBJ2-3, with D maybe TRBD1 (5 bases). Trimming stripped 2 bases from V and 1 base from J, with 7 bases between. Germline values: CDR1 SEHNR, CDR2 FQNEAQ (reference sequence). This CDR3 has 14 amino acids. CDR3 loop: CASSLTRGTDTQYF. As DNA, the CDR3 is TGTGCCAGCAGCTTAACCAGGGGCACAGATACGCAGTATTTT.

The rearrangement uses TRBV7-9 and TRBJ1-1, with 10 positions matching TRBD1. Germline V gene data show CDR1 as SEHNR and CDR2 as FQNEAQ (reference sequence). This CDR3 is 17 amino acids long. Trimming took 5 bases from V and 0 from J; bases not matched to a gene: 9. The CDR3 nucleotides are TGTGCCAGCAGCCCTTGGACAGGGGGGACAATGAACACTGAAGCTTTCTTT. Its protein product is CASSPWTGGTMNTEAFF.

The rearrangement uses TRBV10-3 and TRBJ1-1; no clear D. This CDR3 is built from 13 residues. Trimming cost V 2 bases and J 3 bases, with 7 bases left between them. Germline loops: CDR1 ENHRY, CDR2 SYGVKD. The CDR3 spells CAISETAYTEAFF. CDR3 bases: TGTGCCATCAGTGAGACAGCTTACACTGAAGCTTTCTTT.